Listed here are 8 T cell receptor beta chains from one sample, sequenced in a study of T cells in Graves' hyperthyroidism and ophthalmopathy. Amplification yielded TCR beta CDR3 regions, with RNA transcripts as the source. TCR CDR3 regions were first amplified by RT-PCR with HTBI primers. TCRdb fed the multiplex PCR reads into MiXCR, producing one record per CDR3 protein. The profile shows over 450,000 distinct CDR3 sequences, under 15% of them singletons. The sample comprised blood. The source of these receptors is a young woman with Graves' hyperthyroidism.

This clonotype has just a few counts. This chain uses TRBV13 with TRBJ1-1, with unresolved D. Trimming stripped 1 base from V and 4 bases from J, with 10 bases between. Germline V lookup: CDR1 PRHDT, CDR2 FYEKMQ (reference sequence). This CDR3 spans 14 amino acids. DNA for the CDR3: TGTGCCAGCAGCTTAGCCGCCCTGATCACTGAAGCTTTCTTT. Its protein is CASSLAALITEAFF. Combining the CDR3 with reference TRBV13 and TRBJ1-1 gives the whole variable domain AAGVIQSPRHLIKEKRETATLKCYPIPRHDTVYWYQQGPGQDPQFLISFYEKMQSDKGSIPDRFSAQQFSDYHSELNMSSLELGDSALYFCASSLAALITEAFFGQGTRLTVV.

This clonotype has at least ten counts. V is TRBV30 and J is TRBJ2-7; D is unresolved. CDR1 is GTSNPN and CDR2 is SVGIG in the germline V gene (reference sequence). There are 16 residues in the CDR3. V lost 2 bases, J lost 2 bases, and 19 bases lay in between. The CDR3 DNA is TGTGCCTGGAGTAGCTCTACCAAATTCATTACCTACGAGCAGTACTTC. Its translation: CAWSSSTKFITYEQYF.

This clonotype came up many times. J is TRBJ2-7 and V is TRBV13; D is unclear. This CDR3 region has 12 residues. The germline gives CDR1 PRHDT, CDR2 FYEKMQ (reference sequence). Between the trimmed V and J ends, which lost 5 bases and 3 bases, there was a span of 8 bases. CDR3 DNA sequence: TGTGCCAGCAGCCTCTCCAGCTACGAGCAGTACGTC. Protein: CASSLSSYEQYV.

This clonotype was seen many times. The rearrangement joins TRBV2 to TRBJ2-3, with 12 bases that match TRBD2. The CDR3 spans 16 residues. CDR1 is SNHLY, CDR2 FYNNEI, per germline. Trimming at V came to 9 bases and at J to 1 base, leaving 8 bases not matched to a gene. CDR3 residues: CASRRLAGEGTDTQYF. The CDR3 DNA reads TGTGCCAGTAGACGACTAGCGGGAGAGGGCACAGATACGCAGTATTTT. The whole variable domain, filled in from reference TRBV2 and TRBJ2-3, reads EPEVTQTPSHQVTQMGQEVILRCVPISNHLYFYWYRQILGQKVEFLVSFYNNEISEKSEIFDDQFSVERPDGSNFTLKIRSTKLEDSAMYFCASRRLAGEGTDTQYFGPGTRLTVL.

CDR3 in DNA: TGCAGTGCTAGAGACGATAGGGGTCGCGGCTACACCTTC. This encodes CSARDDRGRGYTF. The V and J genes are TRBV20-1 and TRBJ1-2, with D tentatively TRBD1 (5 bases). Trimming stripped 0 bases from V and 8 bases from J, with 13 bases between. The CDR3 covers 13 residues. Germline lookup yields CDR1 DFQATT and CDR2 SNEGSKA (reference sequence).

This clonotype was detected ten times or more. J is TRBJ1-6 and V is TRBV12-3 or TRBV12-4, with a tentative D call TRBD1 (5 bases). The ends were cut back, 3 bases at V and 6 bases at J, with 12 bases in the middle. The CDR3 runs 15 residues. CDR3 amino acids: CASSFLLRGNSPLHF. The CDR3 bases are TGTGCCAGCAGTTTCCTCCTTAGGGGTAATTCACCCCTCCACTTT.

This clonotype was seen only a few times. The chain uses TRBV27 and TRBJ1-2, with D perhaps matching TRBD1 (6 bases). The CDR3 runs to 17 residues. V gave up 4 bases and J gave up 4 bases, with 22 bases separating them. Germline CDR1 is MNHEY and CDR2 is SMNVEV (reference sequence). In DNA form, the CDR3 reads TGTGCCAGCAGTTCCCAAACTTACAGGGATCATGTCTATGGCTACACCTTC. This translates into CASSSQTYRDHVYGYTF.

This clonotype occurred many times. The CDR3 DNA follows: TGTGCCAGCAGAGACAGGGTGACCTCCCACGAGCAGTACGTC. Translation gives CASRDRVTSHEQYV. The chain employs TRBV6-1 and TRBJ2-7, with 7 bases fitting TRBD1. The germline V gene encodes CDR1 MNHNS and CDR2 SASEGT. The CDR3 is 14 amino acids.